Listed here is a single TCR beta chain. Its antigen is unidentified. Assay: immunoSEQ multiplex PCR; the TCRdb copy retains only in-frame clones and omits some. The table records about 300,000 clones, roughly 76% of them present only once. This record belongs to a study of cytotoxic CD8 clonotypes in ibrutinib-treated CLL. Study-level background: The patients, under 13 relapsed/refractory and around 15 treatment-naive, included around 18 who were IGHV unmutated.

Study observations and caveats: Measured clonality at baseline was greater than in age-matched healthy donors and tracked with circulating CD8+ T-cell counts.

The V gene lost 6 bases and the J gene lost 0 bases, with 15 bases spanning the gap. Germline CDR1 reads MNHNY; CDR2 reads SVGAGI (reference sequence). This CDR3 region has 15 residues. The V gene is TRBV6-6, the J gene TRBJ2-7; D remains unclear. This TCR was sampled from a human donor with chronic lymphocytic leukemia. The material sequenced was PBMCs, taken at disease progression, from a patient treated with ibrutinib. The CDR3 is CASRTTDAGSYEQYF. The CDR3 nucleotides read TGTGCCAGCAGGACAACAGACGCCGGCTCCTACGAGCAGTACTTC.